This T cell receptor (beta chain) was identified in a study of TIL therapy for anti-PD-1-resistant metastatic lung cancer (dated by TCRdb to 2020 to 2022). For context, the study as a whole: Tumors were collected before any PD-1/PD-L1 blockade, after which patients were given nivolumab, and patients who progressed were given lymphodepletion, an infusion of expanded TIL and IL-2. A median non-synonymous tumor mutation burden of around 1.4 mutations per megabase was determined across the cohort by whole-exome sequencing. T cell receptor beta sequencing of tumor and peripheral blood served to follow clonotypes across the tumor, the expanded TIL product, and serial blood samples. The cohort was predominantly lung adenocarcinoma, with several EGFR-mutant and two ALK-rearranged tumors, and half of patients were current or former smokers. Enrolled patients had a median age of 54 years (range about 35-85) and a median tumor PD-L1 proportion score of approximately 6.2%.

Counted from cysteine to phenylalanine, this CDR3 has 15 amino acids. Only CDR3 DNA is held: 45 bases, read in frame from base 1. V lost 0 bases and J lost 10 bases; the stretch between them is 18 bases long. CDR1 and CDR2 are drawn from the germline V gene (reference sequence): LNHNV, YYDKDF. Reading the label with the study, this specimen's time point is: pre-treatment sample, taken before nivolumab and TIL therapy. Adults with stage 4 NSCLC were enrolled from October 2017 to January 2020 in a dual-center phase I trial. The samples were obtained from a phase I trial that was single-arm and open-label and tested tumor-infiltrating lymphocyte therapy combined with nivolumab in advanced non-small cell lung cancer. Mononuclear cells from blood collected in EDTA tubes were isolated on a Ficoll gradient and snap-frozen as pellets, and DNA was then extracted using a Qiagen mini-prep kit. With regard to this clone: The specificity of this receptor is unknown. The input lacks base qualities; no much larger clone sits a single base away.

Using bias-controlled multiplex PCR with the immunoSEQ v3 hsTCRB kit, the TCR beta CDR3 regions were amplified from genomic DNA. TCR libraries were sequenced on an Illumina NextSeq 500 to approximately 2 million read pairs for survey level or about 5-6 million for deep level. The paper's processing steps were these. Clonality was reported by immunoSEQ Analyzer software, which also assigned V, D and J genes and filtered out non-productive sequences. To compare repertoires between infused TIL and blood, productive Simpson clonality was used along with the Morisita overlap index of productive TRB rearrangements. Absolute clonotype counts in blood were estimated as lymphocyte count times CD3+ fraction times the clone's productive frequency. TCRdb re-hosts the immuneACCESS table, in-frame sequences only. Its copies lack some clones; in the studies checked, an unresolved V gene accounts for under half of them, and the cause for the rest is not known. V, J and clone size reflect that table, while D and trimming were determined from the DNA. The sample table records tens of thousands of clones; 87% of these occur just once. The biggest ten clones account for just over 2.5% of the sample.

Broad study findings and their caveats: Because the cohort was highly selected, with more treatment-naive, never-smoker and oncogene-addicted patients than is typical, generalizability is limited. The study protocol defined all tumor marker inferences as exploratory. Infused TIL clonotypes partially replaced the baseline peripheral repertoire then decayed over months, with no apparent association between persistence and response.

This clonotype was obtained from a person aged 25 to 85 with non-small cell lung cancer. This specimen was blood, taken at baseline. Rearrangement joined TRBV15 to TRBJ1-1, with the D gene not clear enough to name. Read as DNA, the sequence is TGTGCCACCAGCAGAGATCCGCGGGGTCTGGGTGCAGCTTTCTTT. It translates as CATSRDPRGLGAAFF.